This T cell receptor beta chain emerged from a study of Ad26.COV2.S vaccination and SARS-CoV-2 variants. Germline V gene data show CDR1 as LNHDA and CDR2 as SQIVND (reference sequence). Trimming removed 5 bases at V and 5 bases at J, with 16 bases between. The CDR3 is made up of 15 amino acids. Regarding treatment: over 15 received Ad26.COV2.S at low or high dose, single or two shots; roughly five received placebo; per-sample allocation not given. All samples were drawn on day 63, counting from the first vaccine or placebo injection. Sequenced by immunoSEQ multiplex PCR; TCRdb stores in-frame clones only, minus some. The sample records roughly 700,000 clones, roughly 90% being singletons.

This receptor was taken from a person aged 18-60 years who received the Ad26.COV2.S COVID-19 vaccine or a placebo. J is TRBJ1-5 and V is TRBV19; D is undetermined. Sample: peripheral blood, taken in a trial of Ad26.COV2.S vaccine versus placebo. CDR3 residues: CASSLMGQTHQPQHF. The CDR3 bases are TGTGCCAGTAGTTTAATGGGCCAGACGCATCAGCCCCAGCATTTT.